The next 32 T cell receptor beta chains were all read from a single sample in a study of blood T cell repertoires in COVID-19. The assay was immunoSEQ multiplex PCR, and TCRdb's table has in-frame clones only and misses some. The sample contains roughly 60,000 clones, approximately 80% of which appear only once. The sample was peripheral blood. The receptors were sampled from a woman of 80 years or more with acute or convalescent COVID-19.

This chain connects TRBV30 to TRBJ2-4; TRBD1 aligns across 8 bases. Germline assignment: CDR1 GTSNPN and CDR2 SVGIG (reference sequence). The V and J ends lost 0 bases and 7 bases, in that order; junction bases with no gene match: 5. The CDR3 length is 14 residues. Here the CDR3 reads CAWSVGRGHNIQYF. DNA for the CDR3: TGTGCCTGGAGTGTGGGCAGGGGGCACAACATTCAGTACTTC.

The rearrangement links TRBV25-1 to TRBJ2-1; TRBD1 matches at 10 bases. CDR1 and CDR2 (germline): MGHDK, SYGVNS. CDR3 length: 18 residues. V was clipped by 5 bases and J by 4 bases; unmatched bases: 14. CDR3 residues: CASSPTPGGQGRYNEQFF. The CDR3 DNA reads as TGTGCCAGCAGTCCTACGCCGGGGGGACAGGGGAGGTACAATGAGCAGTTCTTC. Drawing the rest from reference TRBV25-1 and TRBJ2-1, the complete variable domain is EADIYQTPRYLVIGTGKKITLECSQTMGHDKMYWYQQDPGMELHLIHYSYGVNSTEKGDLSSESTVSRIRTEHFPLTLESARPSHTSQYLCASSPTPGGQGRYNEQFFGPGTRLTVL.

V gene TRBV5-1 combines with J gene TRBJ2-2, with D possibly being TRBD1 (5 bases). Germline lookup yields CDR1 SGHRS and CDR2 YFSETQ. The CDR3 runs to 15 residues. Deletions cut 4 bases from V and 1 base from J, with 11 bases between. The CDR3 region has the DNA TGCGCCAGCAGCACAGGTGGGCGGAACACCGGGGAGCTGTTTTTT. Its protein is CASSTGGRNTGELFF.

The J gene is TRBJ2-3, the V gene TRBV6-5, with D perhaps TRBD1 (5 bases). The CDR3 is made up of 14 amino acids. CDR1 and CDR2 from the germline V gene are MNHEY and SVGAGI. V was trimmed by 8 bases and J by 2 bases, leaving 14 bases between them. CDR3 in amino acids: CASAQTGYTDTQYF. The CDR3 DNA follows: TGTGCCAGCGCCCAAACAGGTTACACAGATACGCAGTATTTT.

The chain is built from TRBV4-1 and TRBJ1-4; 9 nucleotides line up with TRBD1. Per germline, CDR1 MGHRA and CDR2 YSYEKL. The CDR3 runs to 15 residues. J lost 2 bases, V lost 4 bases, and 2 bases had no gene match. CDR3 nucleotide sequence: TGCGCCAGCAGCCCGACAGGGGGTACTAATGAAAAACTGTTTTTT. This sequence encodes CASSPTGGTNEKLFF.

The V call is TRBV18, the J call TRBJ2-1; D is uncertain. Germline assignment: CDR1 KGHSH and CDR2 LQKENI. V was cut by 2 bases and J by 6 bases, with 8 bases left in between. The CDR3 has 13 amino acids. The CDR3: CASSPFSSNEQFF. CDR3 DNA: TGTGCCAGCTCACCATTTTCCAGCAATGAGCAGTTCTTC. The full variable domain, in which reference TRBV18 and TRBJ2-1 provide the parts outside the CDR3, is NAGVMQNPRHLVRRRGQEARLRCSPMKGHSHVYWYRQLPEEGLKFMVYLQKENIIDESGMPKERFSAEFPKEGPSILRIQQVVRGDSAAYFCASSPFSSNEQFFGPGTRLTVL.

This rearrangement joins TRBV5-1 to TRBJ1-2; 8 bases align to TRBD1. Germline CDR1 is SGHRS and CDR2 is YFSETQ. The CDR3 is 15 residues long. V lost 5 bases to trimming and J lost 2 bases; unmatched junction nucleotides: 8. The CDR3: CASRPTGVQNYGYTF. In nucleotides, the CDR3 is TGCGCCAGCAGGCCGACAGGGGTCCAGAACTATGGCTACACCTTC.

The chain's CDR3 is CASSTSGSFNEQFF. CDR3 sequence (DNA): TGTGCCAGCAGCACTAGCGGGAGTTTCAATGAGCAGTTCTTC. V is TRBV19 and J is TRBJ2-1; TRBD2 matches at 11 bases. V lost 9 bases and J lost 6; bases outside the gene matches: 7. The CDR3 is 14 amino acids. CDR1 LNHDA and CDR2 SQIVND come from the germline V gene (reference sequence).

The chain combines TRBV7-6 with TRBJ1-2; TRBD1 aligns across 11 bases. Per germline, CDR1 SGHVS and CDR2 FNYEAQ. With V trimmed by 3 bases and J by 7 bases, 10 bases remained unmatched. The CDR3 has 16 residues. CDR3 loop: CASSFMDRGREGGYTF. The CDR3 DNA reads as TGTGCCAGCAGCTTTATGGACAGGGGGCGAGAGGGTGGCTACACCTTC.

This rearrangement joins TRBV10-3 to TRBJ1-5; 8 positions match TRBD1. The germline CDR1 and CDR2 sequences are ENHRY and SYGVKD. This CDR3 has 15 residues. J gave up 2 bases and V 5 bases, and 5 bases lay outside the gene matches. The CDR3 nucleotides read TGTGCCATCAGTCCTACAGGGGGGGGCAATCAGCCCCAGCATTTT. Its protein is CAISPTGGGNQPQHF.

J is TRBJ1-5 and V is TRBV6-5; no clear D gene. Trimming took off 0 bases at V and 6 bases at J, with 6 bases between the two ends. The germline V gene encodes CDR1 MNHEY and CDR2 SVGAGI. CDR3 length: 13 amino acids. This chain's CDR3 is CASSYSGSQPQHF. For the CDR3, the DNA is TGTGCCAGCAGTTACTCGGGGAGTCAGCCCCAGCATTTT.

This clone has more than one count but fewer than ten. The V gene is TRBV7-2, the J gene TRBJ2-7; TRBD2 agrees at 7 bases. The V gene's germline CDR1 is SGHTA and CDR2 FQGNSA. V dropped 2 bases and J dropped 7; count of bases not matched to a gene: 8. The CDR3 covers 14 residues. The CDR3 nucleotides read TGTGCCAGCAGCTTACCGGGAGGAAGCTGGGAGCAGTACTTC. Amino acids: CASSLPGGSWEQYF.

The V call is TRBV4-2, the J call TRBJ1-2, with D possibly TRBD1 on 5 matching bases. The germline V gene has CDR1 LGHNA and CDR2 YNFKEQ. V was trimmed by 3 bases and J by 1 base, leaving 18 bases between them. The CDR3 is 17 residues long. The CDR3 nucleotides are TGTGCCAGCAGCCAGGCCCGGACAAAGGCGTTTAACTATGGCTACACCTTC. It encodes CASSQARTKAFNYGYTF.

The chain's CDR3 is CASRSRSGYEQYF. The CDR3 DNA sequence: TGTGCCAGCAGATCCCGGTCGGGGTACGAGCAGTACTTC. V is TRBV2 and J is TRBJ2-7; D possibly corresponds to TRBD2 (5 bases). Germline V gene lookup returns CDR1 SNHLY and CDR2 FYNNEI. The CDR3 has 13 residues. V was cut by 6 bases and J by 4 bases, with 13 bases left in between.

The V gene is TRBV6-6, the J gene TRBJ2-3; 8 bases match TRBD1. Germline V gene lookup returns CDR1 MNHNY and CDR2 SVGAGI (reference sequence). V shed 6 bases and J 5 bases; nucleotides not matched to a gene: 13. The CDR3 sequence is 16 residues long. The CDR3 sequence is CASRPRTGKERDTQYF. CDR3 coding DNA: TGTGCCAGCAGACCTAGGACAGGGAAGGAGAGAGATACGCAGTATTTT.

J is TRBJ1-1 and V is TRBV5-6; a weak D match, TRBD1 (6 bases). There are 14 residues in the CDR3. Germline loops: CDR1 SGHDT, CDR2 YYEEEE. V dropped 2 bases and J dropped 2 bases, with 10 bases sitting between them. The CDR3 DNA reads as TGTGCCAGCAGCTTCGGGACAACTAACACTGAAGCTTTCTTT. Protein sequence: CASSFGTTNTEAFF. Drawing the rest from reference TRBV5-6 and TRBJ1-1, the complete variable domain is DAGVTQSPTHLIKTRGQQVTLRCSPKSGHDTVSWYQQALGQGPQFIFQYYEEEERQRGNFPDRFSGHQFPNYSSELNVNALLLGDSALYLCASSFGTTNTEAFFGQGTRLTVV.

This clone was picked up one time. This chain uses TRBV30 with TRBJ1-3, with 12 bases aligning to TRBD1. This CDR3 is 14 amino acids long. J was trimmed by 4 bases and V by 7 bases; bases with no gene match: 5. Germline V gives CDR1 GTSNPN, CDR2 SVGIG (reference sequence). The chain's CDR3 is CASGQGASGNTIYF. The CDR3 DNA reads as TGTGCCTCGGGACAGGGGGCTTCGGGAAACACCATATATTTT.

The chain couples TRBV5-1 to TRBJ1-2; a possible D gene is TRBD1 (6 bases). CDR1 SGHRS and CDR2 YFSETQ come from the germline V gene. CDR3 length equals 13 residues. Trimming took 4 bases from V and 1 from J, leaving 8 bases between them. The CDR3 DNA reads TGCGCCAGCAGCCACAGGGATAACTATGGCTACACCTTC. Encoded protein: CASSHRDNYGYTF.

The rearrangement uses TRBV19 and TRBJ2-1; TRBD2 agrees at 10 bases. This CDR3 is 17 amino acids long. The V gene's germline CDR1 is LNHDA and CDR2 SQIVND (reference sequence). With 8 bases clipped from V and 1 base from J, the junction kept 11 bases outside the gene matches. CDR3 protein: CASAKIASGSSYNEQFF. The CDR3 DNA reads TGTGCCAGTGCCAAAATAGCTAGCGGGAGTTCCTACAATGAGCAGTTCTTC.

The gene calls are TRBV6-2 or TRBV6-3 and TRBJ2-5; 7 nucleotides match TRBD2. The germline gives CDR1 MNHEY, CDR2 SVGEGT. The junction had 7 bases not matched to a gene; V was cut back by 4 bases and J by 2 bases. The CDR3 contains 15 residues. The CDR3 loop is CASSLEGTKQETQYF. The CDR3 DNA reads as TGTGCCAGCAGTTTGGAGGGGACTAAACAAGAGACCCAGTACTTC.

The rearrangement joins TRBV2 to TRBJ1-2; tentative D call: TRBD1 (6 bases). V was trimmed by 4 bases and J by 8 bases, leaving 20 bases between them. CDR1 is SNHLY and CDR2 is FYNNEI in the germline V gene. The CDR3 is 15 residues long. CDR3 loop: CASSGNSGAGEGYTF. The CDR3 region has the DNA TGTGCCAGCAGTGGAAACTCAGGGGCAGGGGAGGGCTACACCTTC. Complete variable domain (other parts from reference TRBV2 and TRBJ1-2): EPEVTQTPSHQVTQMGQEVILRCVPISNHLYFYWYRQILGQKVEFLVSFYNNEISEKSEIFDDQFSVERPDGSNFTLKIRSTKLEDSAMYFCASSGNSGAGEGYTFGSGTRLTVV.

This rearrangement joins TRBV27 to TRBJ2-3, with TRBD1 as a possible D gene (5 bases). The CDR3 runs to 18 residues. With 2 bases removed from V and 4 bases from J, the gap between germline ends came to 22 bases. Germline CDR1 and CDR2: MNHEY and SMNVEV (reference sequence). The CDR3 spells CASSLRVRPGTRADTQYF. In DNA, the CDR3 is TGTGCCAGCAGTTTACGGGTACGTCCGGGTACCAGGGCAGATACGCAGTATTTT.

This clone was counted between two and nine times. The V and J genes are TRBV5-1 and TRBJ1-1; TRBD1 might be the D (5 bases). The CDR3 extends over 14 amino acids. Deletions cut 3 bases from V and 2 bases from J, with 11 bases between. In germline, CDR1 is SGHRS, CDR2 YFSETQ. CDR3 nucleotides: TGCGCCAGCAGCTGGGACGGGGGAAACACTGAAGCTTTCTTT. It translates to CASSWDGGNTEAFF.

The chain joins TRBV28 to TRBJ2-2, with a tentative D call TRBD1 (6 bases). Germline V gene data show CDR1 as MDHEN and CDR2 as SYDVKM. This CDR3 contains 17 residues. The V end lost 5 bases, the J end lost 5 bases, and 21 bases lay between the germline ends. DNA of the CDR3: TGTGCCAGCAGTAAATCCGGACAGTGGGGGCGGACCGGGGAGCTGTTTTTT. Its protein is CASSKSGQWGRTGELFF.

The CDR3 nucleotides read TGTGCCAGCAGTTGGCCCCCATCCCAAGAGACCCAGTACTTC. This translates into CASSWPPSQETQYF. This chain joins TRBV7-9 and TRBJ2-5; D is ambiguous. Germline values: CDR1 SEHNR, CDR2 FQNEAQ (reference sequence). The CDR3 is 14 amino acids. Trimming cost V 6 bases and J 1 base, with 12 bases left between them.

The J gene is TRBJ2-1, the V gene TRBV7-3; TRBD2 matches 14 bases. The germline CDR1 and CDR2 sequences are SGHTA and FQGTGA. The CDR3 covers 16 residues. The trim removed 0 bases at V and 7 bases at J, leaving 2 bases unmatched. CDR3 DNA: TGTGCCAGCAGCTTAACGGGGACTAGCGGGGGTAATGAGCAGTTCTTC. Translating it yields CASSLTGTSGGNEQFF.

In its sample, this clone was seen once. Distinct nucleotide sequences in the sample also encode this CDR3. The chain links TRBV9 to TRBJ2-7; 12 nucleotides match TRBD2. Germline loops: CDR1 SGDLS, CDR2 YYNGEE. Trimming cost V 0 bases and J 2 bases; bases outside gene matches: 0. The CDR3 has 15 residues. In DNA, the CDR3 is TGTGCCAGCAGCGTAGGACTAGCGGGGGCCTACGAGCAGTACTTC. It codes for CASSVGLAGAYEQYF.

CDR3 nucleotides: TGTGCCTGGAGTGATCCTAGCGGGGGGATTTCCTACGAGCAGTACTTC. Translated: CAWSDPSGGISYEQYF. V gene TRBV30 combines with J gene TRBJ2-7; 11 nucleotides line up with TRBD2. J gave up 1 base and V 1 base, and 6 bases lay outside the gene matches. Germline lookup yields CDR1 GTSNPN and CDR2 SVGIG (reference sequence). The CDR3 runs 16 residues.

In its sample, this clone was seen once. V is TRBV12-3 or TRBV12-4 and J is TRBJ2-7, with 10 bases fitting TRBD2. The CDR3 is 13 amino acids. J lost 3 bases, V lost 6 bases, and 2 bases had no gene match. CDR3 protein: CASRIAGGYEQYF. DNA for the CDR3: TGTGCCAGCAGAATAGCGGGGGGCTACGAGCAGTACTTC.

The gene calls are TRBV2 and TRBJ2-3; TRBD1 might be the D (6 bases). Germline V gene sequence: CDR1 SNHLY, CDR2 FYNNEI. The V end was cut by 6 bases, the J end by 0 bases, with 10 bases between. This CDR3 has 14 amino acids. In DNA form, the CDR3 reads TGTGCCAGCAGGCGTAGGGGGAGCACAGATACGCAGTATTTT. Protein: CASRRRGSTDTQYF.

The J gene is TRBJ1-2, the V gene TRBV5-6, with TRBD1 as a possible D gene (5 bases). The CDR3 contains 13 residues. Trimming left V 2 bases short and J 4 bases short, with 9 bases between. CDR1 is SGHDT, CDR2 YYEEEE, per germline. The CDR3 DNA reads as TGTGCCAGCAGCTTAAGGGGAAGCTATGGCTACACCTTC. Translation gives CASSLRGSYGYTF.

This chain connects TRBV19 to TRBJ1-5; no clear D. Germline CDR1 reads LNHDA; CDR2 reads SQIVND (reference sequence). The ends were cut back, 7 bases at V and 0 bases at J, with 16 bases in the middle. The CDR3 extends over 16 amino acids. This chain's CDR3 is CASNPTRVLSNQPQHF. The CDR3 bases are TGTGCCAGTAACCCGACCCGGGTCCTTAGCAATCAGCCCCAGCATTTT.